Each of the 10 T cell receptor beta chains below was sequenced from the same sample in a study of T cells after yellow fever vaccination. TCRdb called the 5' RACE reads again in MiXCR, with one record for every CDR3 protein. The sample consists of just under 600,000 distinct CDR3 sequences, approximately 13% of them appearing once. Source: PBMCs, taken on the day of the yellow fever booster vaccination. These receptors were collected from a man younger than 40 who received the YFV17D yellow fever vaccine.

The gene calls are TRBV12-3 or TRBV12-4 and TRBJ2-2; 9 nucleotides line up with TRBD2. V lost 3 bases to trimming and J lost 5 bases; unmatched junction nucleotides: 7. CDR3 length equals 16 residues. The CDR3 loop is CASSFQSSGITGELFF. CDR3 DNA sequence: TGTGCCAGCAGTTTTCAGTCTAGCGGGATTACCGGGGAGCTGTTTTTT.

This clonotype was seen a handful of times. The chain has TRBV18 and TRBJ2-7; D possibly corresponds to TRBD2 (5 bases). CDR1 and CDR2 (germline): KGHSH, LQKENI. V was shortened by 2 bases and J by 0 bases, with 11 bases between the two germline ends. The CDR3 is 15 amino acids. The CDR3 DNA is TGTGCCAGCTCACCAATGACGGGGAGCTCCTACGAGCAGTACTTC. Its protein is CASSPMTGSSYEQYF.

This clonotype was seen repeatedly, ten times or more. The CDR3 is CAWSVPGSSTDTQYF. The CDR3, as DNA: TGTGCCTGGAGTGTACCCGGATCAAGCACAGATACGCAGTATTTT. The chain couples TRBV30 to TRBJ2-3; unclear D gene. The V gene lost 0 bases and the J gene lost 0 bases, with 10 bases spanning the gap. Germline assignment: CDR1 GTSNPN and CDR2 SVGIG (reference sequence). The CDR3 has 15 amino acids. Full variable domain (missing parts from reference TRBV30 and TRBJ2-3): SQTIHQWPATLVQPVGSPLSLECTVEGTSNPNLYWYRQAAGRGLQLLFYSVGIGQISSEVPQNLSASRPQDRQFILSSKKLLLSDSGFYLCAWSVPGSSTDTQYFGPGTRLTVL.

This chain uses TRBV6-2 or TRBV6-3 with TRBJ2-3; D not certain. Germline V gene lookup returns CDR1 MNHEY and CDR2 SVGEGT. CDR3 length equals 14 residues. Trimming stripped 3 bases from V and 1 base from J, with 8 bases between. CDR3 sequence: CASSYRTGTDTQYF. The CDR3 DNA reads TGTGCCAGCAGTTATCGGACCGGCACAGATACGCAGTATTTT.

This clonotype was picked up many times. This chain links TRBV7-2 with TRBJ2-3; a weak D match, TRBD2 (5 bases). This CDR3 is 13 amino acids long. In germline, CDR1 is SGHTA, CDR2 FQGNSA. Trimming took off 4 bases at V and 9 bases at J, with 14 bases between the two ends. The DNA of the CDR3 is TGTGCCAGCAGCTCTGGTAGCGATCAGACGCAGTATTTT. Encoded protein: CASSSGSDQTQYF.

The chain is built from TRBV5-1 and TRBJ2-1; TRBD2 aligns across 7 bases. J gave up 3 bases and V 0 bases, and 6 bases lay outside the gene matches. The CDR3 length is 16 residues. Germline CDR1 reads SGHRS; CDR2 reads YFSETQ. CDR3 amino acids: CASSLAVSSGYNEQFF. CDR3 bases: TGCGCCAGCAGCTTGGCCGTGTCTAGCGGCTACAATGAGCAGTTCTTC.

The CDR3 is CASGRGGELFF. CDR3 sequence (DNA): TGTGCCAGCGGTCGGGGCGGGGAGCTGTTTTTT. The chain is built from TRBV12-3 or TRBV12-4 and TRBJ2-2; tentative D call: TRBD2 (5 bases). This CDR3 is built from 11 residues. V shed 8 bases and J shed 7 bases, with 8 bases lying between them.

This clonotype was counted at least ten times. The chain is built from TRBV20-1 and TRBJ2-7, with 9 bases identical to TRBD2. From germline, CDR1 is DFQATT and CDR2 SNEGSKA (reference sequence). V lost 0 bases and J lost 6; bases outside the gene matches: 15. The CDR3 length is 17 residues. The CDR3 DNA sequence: TGCAGTGCTAGAGATCCAGTAGCGGGAGTGCTCTCAGGCGAGCAGTACTTC. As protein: CSARDPVAGVLSGEQYF.

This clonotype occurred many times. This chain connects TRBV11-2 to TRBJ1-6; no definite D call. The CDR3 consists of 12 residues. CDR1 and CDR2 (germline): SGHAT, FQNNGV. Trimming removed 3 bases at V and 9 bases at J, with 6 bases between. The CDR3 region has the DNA TGTGCCAGCAGCTTGTTAGGTTCACCCCTCCACTTT. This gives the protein CASSLLGSPLHF.

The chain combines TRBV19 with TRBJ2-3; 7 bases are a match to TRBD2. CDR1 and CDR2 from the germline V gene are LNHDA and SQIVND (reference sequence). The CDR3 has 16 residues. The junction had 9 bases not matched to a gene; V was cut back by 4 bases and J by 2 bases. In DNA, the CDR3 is TGTGCCAGTAGTAGTGAGGCTAGCGGTTTCACAGATACGCAGTATTTT. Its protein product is CASSSEASGFTDTQYF.